Each of the 23 T cell receptor beta chains below was sequenced from the same sample in a study of control samples from healthy donors and cancer patients. The protocol was immunoSEQ multiplex PCR, while the TCRdb copy is restricted to in-frame clones and leaves out a portion. Among 80,000 to 85,000 clones listed, 88% were seen once. Input material: blood. The origin of the receptors is a woman between 45 and 60 years old in good health.

This clone was detected once. This chain joins TRBV5-1 and TRBJ2-5; 8 nucleotides line up with TRBD1. The germline gives CDR1 SGHRS, CDR2 YFSETQ. This CDR3 has 14 residues. The junction had 10 bases not matched to a gene; V was cut back by 9 bases and J by 3 bases. CDR3 protein: CATYSGQEKETQYF. CDR3 DNA sequence: TGCGCCACCTACTCGGGACAGGAAAAAGAGACCCAGTACTTC.

This rearrangement joins TRBV29-1 to TRBJ2-7; maybe TRBD2 (5 bases). The V and J ends lost 6 bases and 4 bases respectively, with 10 bases between them. Germline-derived CDR1 and CDR2 are SQVTM and ANQGSEA. The CDR3 is made up of 11 amino acids. The CDR3 sequence is CSVEDSYEQYF. CDR3 bases: TGCAGCGTGGAGGACTCTTACGAGCAGTACTTC.

The count of this clone is one. V usage is TRBV19 and J usage is TRBJ1-2, with TRBD1 matching 9 bases. V was clipped by 5 bases and J by 5 bases; unmatched bases: 6. Germline values: CDR1 LNHDA, CDR2 SQIVND (reference sequence). The CDR3 has 14 amino acids. The CDR3 protein is CASSSKQGAYGYTF. The CDR3, as DNA: TGTGCCAGTAGTTCAAAACAGGGGGCGTATGGCTACACCTTC. Full variable domain (missing parts from reference TRBV19 and TRBJ1-2): DGGITQSPKYLFRKEGQNVTLSCEQNLNHDAMYWYRQDPGQGLRLIYYSQIVNDFQKGDIAEGYSVSREKKESFPLTVTSAQKNPTAFYLCASSSKQGAYGYTFGSGTRLTVV.

The V and J genes are TRBV29-1 and TRBJ1-1; perhaps TRBD1 as D (5 bases). Trimming removed 3 bases from V and 10 bases from J, with 15 bases in between. The germline CDR1 and CDR2 sequences are SQVTM and ANQGSEA. This CDR3 is built from 12 residues. The chain's CDR3 is CSVDGGVTGAFF. CDR3 coding DNA: TGCAGCGTTGACGGAGGCGTCACAGGAGCTTTCTTT.

CDR3 region: CAWSMTGKGTEAFF. CDR3 nucleotide sequence: TGTGCCTGGAGTATGACAGGGAAGGGCACTGAAGCTTTCTTT. The chain combines TRBV30 with TRBJ1-1; 7 bases align to TRBD1. The CDR3 runs 14 residues. The ends lost 2 bases at V and 4 bases at J; junction bases unmatched: 7. Germline assignment: CDR1 GTSNPN and CDR2 SVGIG (reference sequence).

The V gene is TRBV10-3, the J gene TRBJ2-3; 7 bases agree with TRBD1. CDR1 ENHRY and CDR2 SYGVKD come from the germline V gene. The J segment lost 3 bases and the V segment lost 0 bases, leaving 6 bases of the junction unmatched. The CDR3 consists of 16 residues. This CDR3 reads CAISESTGSGTDTQYF. DNA for the CDR3: TGTGCCATCAGTGAGTCGACAGGGTCGGGGACAGATACGCAGTATTTT.

V usage is TRBV4-1 and J usage is TRBJ1-2; D call uncertain. The V gene lost 1 base and the J gene lost 4 bases, with 7 bases spanning the gap. The CDR3 is 13 amino acids. The germline gives CDR1 MGHRA, CDR2 YSYEKL. The CDR3 bases are TGCGCCAGCAGCCAAGGATCTTTCTATGGCTACACCTTC. This sequence encodes CASSQGSFYGYTF.

The CDR3: CASGPGLAEQFF. The CDR3 bases are TGTGCCAGCGGCCCAGGGCTGGCTGAGCAGTTCTTC. The gene calls are TRBV12-3 or TRBV12-4 and TRBJ2-1; D perhaps matches TRBD1 (5 bases). The V gene lost 8 bases and the J gene lost 9 bases, with 14 bases spanning the gap. The CDR3 covers 12 residues.

V gene TRBV9 combines with J gene TRBJ2-1; 8 nucleotides line up with TRBD2. Losses at the gene ends were 6 bases for V and 3 bases for J; bases not matched to a gene: 5. The CDR3 runs to 14 residues. Germline CDR1 SGDLS, CDR2 YYNGEE. This CDR3 is CASTSGGLYNEQFF. CDR3 in DNA: TGTGCCAGCACCAGCGGGGGCCTCTACAATGAGCAGTTCTTC.

This sequence joins TRBV12-5 and TRBJ2-2; 7 bases agree with TRBD2. Germline V gene data show CDR1 as LGHNT and CDR2 as FRNRAP. The CDR3 totals 13 residues. The ends lost 6 bases at V and 7 bases at J; junction bases unmatched: 5. The CDR3 sequence: CASGPRGDGELFF. Written as DNA, the CDR3 is TGTGCTAGTGGCCCTCGGGGGGACGGGGAGCTGTTTTTT.

The J gene is TRBJ1-2, the V gene TRBV5-1; D might be TRBD1 (6 bases). The CDR3 loop spans 13 amino acids. Germline V CDR1 and CDR2: SGHRS, YFSETQ. V shed 1 base and J shed 5 bases, with 9 bases lying between them. CDR3 residues: CASSLTGMYGYTF. In DNA form, the CDR3 reads TGCGCCAGCAGCTTGACAGGGATGTATGGCTACACCTTC.

The count of this clone is one. The chain recombines TRBV2 with TRBJ1-2, with TRBD1 identical over 10 bases. The CDR3 runs 13 residues. Germline CDR1 SNHLY, CDR2 FYNNEI. V shed 4 bases, J shed 8 bases, and the junction held 4 bases outside the gene matches. In nucleotides, the CDR3 is TGTGCCAGCAGTGGAAGGACAGGGGGGGGCTACACCTTC. Amino acid sequence: CASSGRTGGGYTF.

V and J are TRBV2 and TRBJ1-2; D is unclear. Germline values: CDR1 SNHLY, CDR2 FYNNEI. V was trimmed by 6 bases and J by 6 bases, leaving 14 bases between them. The CDR3 length is 13 residues. CDR3 sequence reads: CASRAGFANGYTF. The CDR3 DNA reads TGTGCCAGCAGGGCAGGATTTGCGAATGGCTACACCTTC.

The J gene is TRBJ1-2, the V gene TRBV3-1 (or the pseudogene TRBV3-2), with unresolved D. The germline gives CDR1 LGHDT, CDR2 YNNKEL (reference sequence). V lost 0 bases and J lost 8, with 13 bases in between. This CDR3 is 14 amino acids long. CDR3 sequence (DNA): TGTGCCAGCAGCCAAGAGGGTCGTGGGGAAGGCTACACCTTC. Translation gives CASSQEGRGEGYTF.

In the case of this clone: This same CDR3 is encoded by further DNA sequences in the sample. The chain couples TRBV9 to TRBJ2-1; either TRBD1 or TRBD2 may supply D (5 bases each). Germline assignment: CDR1 SGDLS and CDR2 YYNGEE. Deletions cut 3 bases from V and 4 bases from J, with 8 bases between. There are 13 residues in the CDR3. The CDR3 bases are TGTGCCAGCAGCGGGGGACCTTACAATGAGCAGTTCTTC. Encoded protein: CASSGGPYNEQFF.

J is TRBJ1-5 and V is TRBV2; 8 bases agree with TRBD1. Germline loops: CDR1 SNHLY, CDR2 FYNNEI. Trimming took 6 bases from V and 7 from J; bases not matched to a gene: 11. This CDR3 has 15 residues. CDR3: CASSYEGQGVQPQHF. CDR3 coding DNA: TGTGCCAGCAGCTACGAAGGACAGGGAGTACAGCCCCAGCATTTT.

This rearrangement joins TRBV3-1 (or the pseudogene TRBV3-2) to TRBJ2-2; D call uncertain. CDR3 length: 16 residues. V was pared by 1 base and J by 2 bases, with 11 bases between. The germline V gene has CDR1 LGHDT and CDR2 YNNKEL (reference sequence). CDR3 nucleotides: TGTGCCAGCAGCCAAGTCGCCAGAATAAACACCGGGGAGCTGTTTTTT. Translated, it gives CASSQVARINTGELFF.

This clone was recorded once. This chain uses TRBV5-1 with TRBJ1-1; TRBD1 might be the D (5 bases). Germline V gene sequence: CDR1 SGHRS, CDR2 YFSETQ. CDR3 length equals 14 residues. V lost 0 bases and J 7 bases, leaving 13 bases between the germline ends. The CDR3 loop reads CASSLVPGNDEAFF. CDR3 nucleotides: TGCGCCAGCAGCTTGGTACCAGGGAACGATGAAGCTTTCTTT.

This CDR3 reads CASSSRLGSPYEQYF. DNA of the CDR3: TGTGCCAGCAGTTCCCGTCTCGGGTCGCCCTACGAGCAGTACTTC. The chain recombines TRBV6-5 with TRBJ2-7; D unresolved. From germline, CDR1 is MNHEY and CDR2 SVGAGI. V lost 4 bases to trimming and J lost 2 bases, with 15 bases between them. The CDR3 sequence is 15 residues long.

The genes are TRBV15 and TRBJ2-3; maybe TRBD2 (5 bases). CDR1 and CDR2 from the germline V gene are LNHNV and YYDKDF (reference sequence). V lost 3 bases and J 6 bases, leaving 10 bases between the germline ends. The CDR3 runs to 13 residues. The CDR3 coding sequence is TGTGCCACCAGCAGTGAGGGTCCTGATACGCAGTATTTT. Its translation is CATSSEGPDTQYF.

The chain has TRBV7-9 and TRBJ1-2; D may be TRBD1 (5 bases). The germline V and J ends were trimmed by 5 bases and 4 bases, with 11 bases remaining between them. CDR3 length: 13 residues. Germline loops: CDR1 SEHNR, CDR2 FQNEAQ (reference sequence). The CDR3 reads CASSRDLTYGYTF. CDR3 sequence (DNA): TGTGCCAGCAGCCGGGACCTGACCTATGGCTACACCTTC.

The V call is TRBV3-1 (or the pseudogene TRBV3-2), the J call TRBJ2-7; D call uncertain. V dropped 3 bases and J dropped 1 base, with 7 bases sitting between them. Per germline, CDR1 LGHDT and CDR2 YNNKEL (reference sequence). The CDR3 contains 13 residues. This chain's CDR3 is CASSHRMSYEQYF. CDR3 bases: TGTGCCAGCAGCCATCGCATGTCCTACGAGCAGTACTTC.

The chain combines TRBV29-1 with TRBJ2-1; D is ambiguous. The V and J ends lost 4 bases and 0 bases respectively, with 16 bases between them. The CDR3 has 16 amino acids. Germline loops: CDR1 SQVTM, CDR2 ANQGSEA. CDR3 coding DNA: TGCAGCGTTGCAGGAGTGCGGTCTCTCTCCTACAATGAGCAGTTCTTC. It yields the protein CSVAGVRSLSYNEQFF.